This T cell receptor (beta chain) stems from a study of radiation and T cells in renal cell carcinoma. Study-level points and caveats: No pretreatment tumor biopsies were available for baseline clonotypes.

The CDR3 sequence is 15 residues long. Trimming cost V 1 base and J 5 bases; bases outside gene matches: 6. From germline, CDR1 is SGDLS and CDR2 YYNGEE. Repertoires were generated with immunoSEQ multiplex PCR, while TCRdb's copy carries only in-frame clones and drops some. The table lists around 160,000 clones, about 87% of them singletons. Stated time point: baseline pretreatment blood. Described treatment: 15 Gy SBRT to primary tumor, nephrectomy 4 weeks later. About this clone itself: The antigen is unknown.

This TCR derives from a woman in her sixties or seventies with renal cell carcinoma. Sequences were derived from blood, sampled from a patient whose treatment included radiotherapy and nephrectomy. The chain links TRBV9 to TRBJ1-5; 7 nucleotides line up with TRBD1. DNA for the CDR3: TGTGCCAGCAGCGTAACAGGGGAGGGTTATCAGCCCCAGCATTTT. Amino acids: CASSVTGEGYQPQHF.